These 26 T cell receptor beta chains were all obtained from the same sample, sequenced in a study of radiotherapy plus CTLA-4 blockade in lung cancer. Sequenced by immunoSEQ multiplex PCR; TCRdb stores in-frame clones only, minus some. The data contain approximately 37,000 clones, about 70% of them singletons. This specimen was peripheral blood, taken from a patient treated with radiotherapy plus ipilimumab. The receptors originated from a human donor with non-small cell lung cancer who had stable disease on radiotherapy plus ipilimumab.

The V and J genes are TRBV7-7 and TRBJ1-1; D might be TRBD1 (5 bases). Germline V gives CDR1 SSHAT, CDR2 FNYEAQ (reference sequence). V lost 5 bases and J lost 7, with 14 bases in between. The CDR3 is 13 amino acids. CDR3 sequence: CASSPMGGGEAFF. As DNA, the CDR3 is TGTGCCAGCAGCCCCATGGGGGGTGGTGAAGCTTTCTTT.

This clone showed up just a few times. The V gene is TRBV4-1, the J gene TRBJ1-2, with D possibly matching TRBD1 (6 bases). The CDR3 is 18 amino acids. CDR1 and CDR2 (germline): MGHRA, YSYEKL. V lost 0 bases and J 0 bases, leaving 17 bases between the germline ends. CDR3 coding DNA: TGCGCCAGCAGCCAAGATAGGTCAGGGGTTCGCCCTAACTATGGCTACACCTTC. Translation gives CASSQDRSGVRPNYGYTF.

The rearrangement uses TRBV7-8 and TRBJ1-1; TRBD1 aligns across 8 bases. The CDR3 sequence is 16 residues long. The V gene end was trimmed by 5 bases and the J gene end by 0 bases; junction bases not matched to a gene: 8. The germline V gene encodes CDR1 SGHVS and CDR2 FQNEAQ. CDR3 amino acids: CASSPRTGLVNTEAFF. In DNA form, the CDR3 reads TGTGCCAGCAGCCCAAGGACAGGGTTGGTGAACACTGAAGCTTTCTTT.

This clone was detected only a few times. The rearrangement joins TRBV27 to TRBJ1-6; possibly TRBD1 for D (5 bases). This CDR3 contains 16 residues. The ends were cut back, 7 bases at V and 9 bases at J, with 22 bases in the middle. CDR1 and CDR2 from the germline V gene are MNHEY and SMNVEV (reference sequence). This CDR3 is CASTSREGVRFSPLHF. The CDR3 region has the DNA TGTGCCAGCACCTCCAGGGAAGGGGTTAGGTTTTCACCCCTCCACTTT.

This clone is categorized as medium-sized (0.01 to 0.1%). The chain joins TRBV4-1 to TRBJ1-4; 7 bases map to TRBD1. Losses at the gene ends were 1 base for V and 5 bases for J; bases not matched to a gene: 4. The CDR3 loop spans 15 amino acids. Germline CDR1 MGHRA, CDR2 YSYEKL. The CDR3 region is CASSQGRDRNEKLFF. CDR3 nucleotides: TGCGCCAGCAGCCAAGGCCGGGACAGAAATGAAAAACTGTTTTTT.

This clone occurred many times. This chain joins TRBV7-2 and TRBJ1-3; no firm D call. V lost 2 bases and J 9 bases, leaving 11 bases between the germline ends. CDR1 SGHTA and CDR2 FQGNSA come from the germline V gene. CDR3 length equals 13 residues. In DNA form, the CDR3 reads TGTGCCAGCAGCTTAAGGGAGGAAGGCACCATATATTTT. This gives the protein CASSLREEGTIYF.

The chain joins TRBV14 to TRBJ2-3, with D possibly matching TRBD2 (5 bases). Trimming cost V 2 bases and J 6 bases, with 15 bases left between them. Germline CDR1 and CDR2: SGHDN and FVKESK. The CDR3 sequence is 15 residues long. CDR3 sequence: CASSQIGGRADTQYF. Here the CDR3 DNA reads TGTGCCAGCAGCCAAATCGGAGGACGGGCGGATACGCAGTATTTT.

The chain employs TRBV9 and TRBJ1-6, with a tentative D call TRBD1 (5 bases). Trimming shortened V by 0 bases and J by 9 bases, and 13 bases separated the two germline ends. The CDR3 has 15 residues. Per the germline V gene, CDR1 is SGDLS and CDR2 is YYNGEE. As DNA, the CDR3 is TGTGCCAGCAGCGTAGAGGGGTTAGCGGGTTCACCCCTCCACTTT. The encoded protein is CASSVEGLAGSPLHF.

This clone is labeled medium-sized. The chain uses TRBV7-6 and TRBJ2-7, with D perhaps matching TRBD2 (5 bases). CDR1 is SGHVS, CDR2 FNYEAQ, per germline. This CDR3 contains 13 residues. The V end was cut by 5 bases, the J end by 2 bases, with 10 bases between. In nucleotides, the CDR3 is TGTGCCAGCAGCCTGGACTGGACCTACGAGCAGTACTTC. Translating gives CASSLDWTYEQYF.

The V call is TRBV9, the J call TRBJ2-3; 9 nucleotides agree with TRBD2. Per germline, CDR1 SGDLS and CDR2 YYNGEE. Trimming removed 5 bases from V and 4 bases from J; junction bases left unmatched: 8. This CDR3 is built from 15 residues. CDR3 amino acids: CASRGIAGAADTQYF. For the CDR3, the DNA is TGTGCCAGCAGGGGGATAGCGGGGGCGGCAGATACGCAGTATTTT.

The CDR3 bases are TGTGCCAGCGGAACAGGGAGCTCCTACAATGAGCAGTTCTTC. Translation gives CASGTGSSYNEQFF. V is TRBV11-3 and J is TRBJ2-1; D may be TRBD1 (6 bases). V lost 8 bases and J 0 bases, leaving 11 bases between the germline ends. Germline lookup yields CDR1 SGHNT and CDR2 YENEEA. The CDR3 is 14 residues long.

V is TRBV6-5 and J is TRBJ2-2, with D possibly being TRBD1 (6 bases). The V gene's germline CDR1 is MNHEY and CDR2 SVGAGI. The CDR3 spans 14 residues. Trimming took off 6 bases at V and 2 bases at J, with 10 bases between the two ends. The CDR3 nucleotides are TGTGCCAGCAGATGGACAGTTAACACCGGGGAGCTGTTTTTT. It specifies CASRWTVNTGELFF.

V gene TRBV16 combines with J gene TRBJ2-3; 14 nucleotides align to TRBD2. The germline gives CDR1 KGHSY, CDR2 FQNENV. J lost 3 bases, V lost 4 bases, and 6 bases had no gene match. This CDR3 has 17 residues. The CDR3 DNA reads as TGTGCCAGCAGCCCCCCGGGACTAGCGGGGGAGACAGATACGCAGTATTTT. Amino acids: CASSPPGLAGETDTQYF.

V usage is TRBV7-8 and J usage is TRBJ2-5, with TRBD2 matching 13 bases. Germline CDR1 is SGHVS and CDR2 is FQNEAQ. J gave up 7 bases and V 1 base, and 6 bases lay outside the gene matches. The CDR3 has 16 residues. The CDR3 here is CASSLGGLAGEGTQYF. The CDR3 region has the DNA TGTGCCAGCAGCTTAGGCGGACTAGCGGGGGAAGGGACCCAGTACTTC.

The chain employs TRBV5-1 and TRBJ1-1, with 7 bases aligning to TRBD1. V lost 1 base to trimming and J lost 1 base; unmatched junction nucleotides: 4. The CDR3 has 15 residues. In germline, CDR1 is SGHRS, CDR2 YFSETQ. Here the CDR3 reads CASSLNAGGNTEAFF. DNA for the CDR3: TGCGCCAGCAGCTTGAATGCAGGGGGGAACACTGAAGCTTTCTTT.

The rearrangement uses TRBV7-6 and TRBJ1-1; the match to TRBD1 covers 8 bases. The CDR3 totals 13 residues. Germline V gene data show CDR1 as SGHVS and CDR2 as FNYEAQ. Trimming removed 6 bases from V and 3 bases from J; junction bases left unmatched: 3. CDR3 protein: CASSRQGHTEAFF. Written as DNA, the CDR3 is TGTGCCAGCAGTCGACAGGGGCACACTGAAGCTTTCTTT.

This clone showed up just a few times. V usage is TRBV5-4 and J usage is TRBJ1-1; TRBD1 might be the D (6 bases). The CDR3 consists of 14 residues. Germline values: CDR1 SGHNT, CDR2 YYREEE (reference sequence). V was clipped by 4 bases and J by 5 bases, with 15 bases between them. This CDR3 is CASSPTYRDTEAFF. As DNA, the CDR3 is TGTGCCAGCAGCCCTACATACAGGGATACTGAAGCTTTCTTT.

V is TRBV7-2 and J is TRBJ2-3, with 8 bases matching TRBD1. Losses at the gene ends were 0 bases for V and 4 bases for J; bases not matched to a gene: 15. CDR3 length: 19 residues. Germline CDR1 is SGHTA and CDR2 is FQGNSA. The CDR3 reads CASSLASRAGGMGADTQYF. CDR3 DNA sequence: TGTGCCAGCAGCTTAGCGAGTAGGGCAGGGGGCATGGGAGCAGATACGCAGTATTTT.

This clone showed up just once. The chain couples TRBV7-6 to TRBJ2-7; 7 bases agree with TRBD1. The germline CDR1 and CDR2 sequences are SGHVS and FNYEAQ. This CDR3 comprises 14 residues. With 5 bases clipped from V and 4 bases from J, the junction kept 8 bases outside the gene matches. CDR3 amino acids: CASSLRDSQYEQYF. The CDR3 bases are TGTGCCAGCAGCCTCCGGGACAGTCAATACGAGCAGTACTTC.

This chain links TRBV5-4 with TRBJ2-7, with 10 bases that match TRBD1. This CDR3 spans 14 amino acids. Trimming removed 4 bases from V and 6 bases from J; junction bases left unmatched: 7. Germline CDR1 is SGHNT and CDR2 is YYREEE (reference sequence). The CDR3 DNA reads as TGTGCCAGCAGCAATCGACAGGGGGCGGGCGAGCAGTACTTC. Protein sequence: CASSNRQGAGEQYF.

CDR3 bases: TGTGCCAGCAGCTCCAGCATCGGACAGGGCTATGGCTACACCTTC. Amino acids: CASSSSIGQGYGYTF. The chain links TRBV7-9 to TRBJ1-2; 8 bases are shared with TRBD1. Losses at the gene ends were 4 bases for V and 4 bases for J; bases not matched to a gene: 8. The CDR3 consists of 15 residues. The germline V gene has CDR1 SEHNR and CDR2 FQNEAQ (reference sequence).

CDR3: CASSQKQAPYSNQPQHF. CDR3 DNA sequence: TGTGCCAGCTCACAAAAACAGGCTCCGTATAGCAATCAGCCCCAGCATTTT. V usage is TRBV18 and J usage is TRBJ1-5, with D perhaps matching TRBD1 (5 bases). From germline, CDR1 is KGHSH and CDR2 LQKENI. The CDR3 is made up of 17 amino acids. V lost 4 bases to trimming and J lost 0 bases, with 16 bases between them. Based on the CDR3 plus reference TRBV18 and TRBJ1-5, the full variable domain is NAGVMQNPRHLVRRRGQEARLRCSPMKGHSHVYWYRQLPEEGLKFMVYLQKENIIDESGMPKERFSAEFPKEGPSILRIQQVVRGDSAAYFCASSQKQAPYSNQPQHFGDGTRLSIL.

The chain joins TRBV7-3 to TRBJ1-1; D is unclear. The V gene lost 2 bases and the J gene lost 1 base, with 5 bases spanning the gap. CDR3 size: 13 residues. Germline lookup yields CDR1 SGHTA and CDR2 FQGTGA. The CDR3 spells CASSLAGNTEAFF. The DNA of the CDR3 is TGTGCCAGCAGCTTAGCGGGGAACACTGAAGCTTTCTTT.

The chain couples TRBV7-9 to TRBJ2-1; D is perhaps TRBD1 (6 bases). The CDR3 is 17 residues long. The ends were cut back, 6 bases at V and 0 bases at J, with 18 bases in the middle. Germline V gene lookup returns CDR1 SEHNR and CDR2 FQNEAQ (reference sequence). The CDR3 DNA sequence: TGTGCCAGCAGTCGAAACAGGGATGCAGTCTCCTACAATGAGCAGTTCTTC. It translates to CASSRNRDAVSYNEQFF.

V is TRBV6-1 and J is TRBJ2-5, with D perhaps matching TRBD2 (6 bases). The CDR3 loop spans 14 amino acids. CDR1 MNHNS and CDR2 SASEGT come from the germline V gene. V lost 7 bases to trimming and J lost 5 bases, with 17 bases between them. The DNA for the CDR3 is TGTGCCAGCACCGGGAGATTAGGGGTGGAGACCCAGTACTTC. It is translated as CASTGRLGVETQYF.

The V call is TRBV5-1, the J call TRBJ2-3, with a possible D match to TRBD1 (5 bases). The V gene's germline CDR1 is SGHRS and CDR2 YFSETQ. Between the trimmed V and J ends, which lost 2 bases and 0 bases, there was a span of 13 bases. This CDR3 has 16 amino acids. DNA of the CDR3: TGCGCCAGCAGCTTAGGGGATCTGGCTAGCACAGATACGCAGTATTTT. Amino acid sequence: CASSLGDLASTDTQYF.